This T cell receptor beta chain comes out of a study of CDR3 diversity in severe acne. MiXCR, applied by TCRdb to the PCR reads, yields one record per CDR3 protein. The sample lists roughly 100,000 distinct CDR3 sequences, 45% to 60% occurring once. Germline assignment: CDR1 SGHDT and CDR2 YYEEEE. CDR3 length: 14 amino acids. In its sample, this clonotype was seen once. One junction end does not reproduce the germline sequence, and a read error may be involved. The chain has TRBV5-6 and TRBJ2-7; no clear D. The TCR originated in a male donor with acne. Material: blood. In DNA, the CDR3 is TGTGCCAGCAGCCAACTCGAAATCTCCCACGAGCAGTACTTC. The encoded protein is CASSQLEISHEQYF.